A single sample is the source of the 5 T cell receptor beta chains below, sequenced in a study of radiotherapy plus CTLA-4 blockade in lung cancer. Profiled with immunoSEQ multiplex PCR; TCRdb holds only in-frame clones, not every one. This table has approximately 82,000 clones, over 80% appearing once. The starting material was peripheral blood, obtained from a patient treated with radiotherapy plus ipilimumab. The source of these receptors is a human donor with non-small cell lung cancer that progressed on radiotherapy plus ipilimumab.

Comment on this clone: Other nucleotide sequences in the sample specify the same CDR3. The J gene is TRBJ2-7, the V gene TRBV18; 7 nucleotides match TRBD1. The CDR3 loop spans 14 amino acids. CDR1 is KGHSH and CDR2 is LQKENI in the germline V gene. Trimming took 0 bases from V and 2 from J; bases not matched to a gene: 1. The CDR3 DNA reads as TGTGCCAGCTCACCACCGGGACAGCCCTACGAGCAGTACTTC. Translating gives CASSPPGQPYEQYF.

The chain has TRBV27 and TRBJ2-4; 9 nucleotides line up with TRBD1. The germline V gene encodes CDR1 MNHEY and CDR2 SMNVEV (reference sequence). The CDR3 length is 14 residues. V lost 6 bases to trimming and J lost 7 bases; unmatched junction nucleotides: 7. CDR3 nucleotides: TGTGCCAGCAGCTCTACAGGGGGCACGAACATTCAGTACTTC. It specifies CASSSTGGTNIQYF.

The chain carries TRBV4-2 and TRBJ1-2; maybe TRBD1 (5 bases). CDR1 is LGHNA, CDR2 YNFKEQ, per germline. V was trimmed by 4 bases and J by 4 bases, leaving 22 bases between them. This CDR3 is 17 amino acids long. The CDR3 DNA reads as TGTGCCAGCAGCCGAGAAGCCGGGACCGCTTCTCCCTATGGCTACACCTTC. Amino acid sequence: CASSREAGTASPYGYTF.

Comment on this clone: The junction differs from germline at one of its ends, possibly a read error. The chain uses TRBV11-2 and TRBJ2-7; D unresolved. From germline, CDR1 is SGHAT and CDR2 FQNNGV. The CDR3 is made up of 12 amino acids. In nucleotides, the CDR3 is TGTGCCAGCAGCCCCCGTCCCTATGAGCAGTACTTC. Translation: CASSPRPYEQYF.

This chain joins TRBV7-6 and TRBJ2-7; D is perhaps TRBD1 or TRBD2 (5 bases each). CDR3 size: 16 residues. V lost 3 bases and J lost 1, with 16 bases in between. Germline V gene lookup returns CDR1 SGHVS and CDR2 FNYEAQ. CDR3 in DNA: TGTGCCAGCAGCTTGGGCCCGGGGCTAGCTTCCTACGAGCAGTACTTC. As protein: CASSLGPGLASYEQYF. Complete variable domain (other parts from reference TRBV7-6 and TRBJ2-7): GAGVSQSPRYKVTKRGQDVALRCDPISGHVSLYWYRQALGQGPEFLTYFNYEAQQDKSGLPNDRFSAERPEGSISTLTIQRTEQRDSAMYRCASSLGPGLASYEQYFGPGTRLTVT.